Presented here are 26 T cell receptor beta chains from one specimen sequenced in a study of T cells after yellow fever vaccination. TCRdb used MiXCR to reprocess the 5' RACE reads, holding one entry per CDR3 protein. The top ten hold around 0.9% of the sample, which has about 240,000 distinct CDR3 sequences, 6.9% seen once. The sample was CD4+ T cells sorted from PBMCs, taken 15 days after the yellow fever booster vaccination. The source is a man aged 25-40 years who received the YFV17D yellow fever vaccine.

This clonotype came up many times. At one boundary the junction diverges from the germline segment, which might be a read error. The rearrangement links TRBV7-7 to TRBJ2-2; D remains unclear. The germline V gene has CDR1 SSHAT and CDR2 FNYEAQ (reference sequence). CDR3 size: 12 residues. The CDR3 nucleotides read TGTGCTAGCAGCTTAGAATCCGGGGAGCTGTTTTTT. As protein: CASSLESGELFF. Complete variable domain (other parts from reference TRBV7-7 and TRBJ2-2): GAGVSQSPRYKVTKRGQDVTLRCDPISSHATLYWYQQALGQGPEFLTYFNYEAQPDKSGLPSDRFSAERPEGSISTLTIQRTEQRDSAMYRCASSLESGELFFGEGSRLTVL.

The chain recombines TRBV20-1 with TRBJ2-4; weak D call: TRBD2 (6 bases). This CDR3 has 14 amino acids. The germline V gene encodes CDR1 DFQATT and CDR2 SNEGSKA (reference sequence). V lost 0 bases, J lost 6 bases, and 12 bases lay in between. The CDR3 sequence is CSARDIGGGNIQYF. CDR3 coding DNA: TGCAGTGCTAGAGATATTGGGGGAGGAAACATTCAGTACTTC.

The chain couples TRBV5-6 to TRBJ2-3, with D possibly matching TRBD2 (6 bases). The CDR3 is 14 amino acids. The V and J ends lost 2 bases and 2 bases respectively, with 9 bases between them. Germline CDR1 reads SGHDT; CDR2 reads YYEEEE. This CDR3 is CASSLERATDTQYF. Written as DNA, the CDR3 is TGTGCCAGCAGCTTAGAGCGGGCCACAGATACGCAGTATTTT.

On this clonotype: One end of the junction is discordant with germline, which a read error may explain. The chain links TRBV4-3 to TRBJ2-1, with D perhaps being TRBD1 or TRBD2 (7 bases each). Germline V gives CDR1 LGHNA, CDR2 YSLEER. The CDR3 has 17 amino acids. CDR3 bases: TGCGCCAGCGGCCAAGATCCAGGGGGAGGGGTCTACAATGAGCAGTTCTTC. Its protein product is CASGQDPGGGVYNEQFF.

This clonotype was observed many times. The V call is TRBV5-1, the J call TRBJ2-6; D gene unclear. V was clipped by 2 bases and J by 0 bases, with 6 bases between them. The CDR3 covers 15 residues. Germline CDR1 and CDR2: SGHRS and YFSETQ. The DNA of the CDR3 is TGCGCCAGCAGCTTTTCCGACTCTGGGGCCAACGTCCTGACTTTC. Amino acid sequence: CASSFSDSGANVLTF. Combining the CDR3 with reference TRBV5-1 and TRBJ2-6 gives the whole variable domain KAGVTQTPRYLIKTRGQQVTLSCSPISGHRSVSWYQQTPGQGLQFLFEYFSETQRNKGNFPGRFSGRQFSNSRSEMNVSTLELGDSALYLCASSFSDSGANVLTFGAGSRLTVL.

This clonotype was seen at least ten times. This sequence joins TRBV5-1 and TRBJ2-7; no definite D call. Germline V gene lookup returns CDR1 SGHRS and CDR2 YFSETQ. The CDR3 totals 14 residues. V lost 0 bases to trimming and J lost 2 bases, with 9 bases between them. CDR3 bases: TGCGCCAGCAGCTTGGCCCTCCTCCCCTACGAGCAGTACTTC. Protein product: CASSLALLPYEQYF.

The rearrangement links TRBV20-1 to TRBJ2-7, with D unclear. The CDR3 is 14 amino acids. The V gene's germline CDR1 is DFQATT and CDR2 SNEGSKA (reference sequence). The V end was cut by 0 bases, the J end by 3 bases, with 12 bases between. The CDR3 DNA follows: TGCAGTGCTAGAGATCGTATTGGATACTACGAGCAGTACTTC. It yields the protein CSARDRIGYYEQYF.

This chain links TRBV15 with TRBJ2-1, with D hard to call. The CDR3 is 15 residues long. Germline CDR1 is LNHNV and CDR2 is YYDKDF (reference sequence). V gave up 1 base and J gave up 0 bases, with 7 bases separating them. This chain's CDR3 is CATSRARSSYNEQFF. CDR3 coding DNA: TGTGCCACCAGCAGAGCCCGTAGCTCCTACAATGAGCAGTTCTTC. Full variable domain (outside the CDR3, taken from reference TRBV15 and TRBJ2-1): DAMVIQNPRYQVTQFGKPVTLSCSQTLNHNVMYWYQQKSSQAPKLLFHYYDKDFNNEADTPDNFQSRRPNTSFCFLDIRSPGLGDTAMYLCATSRARSSYNEQFFGPGTRLTVL.

This clonotype occurred a few times. The chain has TRBV9 and TRBJ2-1, with D perhaps given as TRBD1 or TRBD2 (5 bases each). Germline V lookup: CDR1 SGDLS, CDR2 YYNGEE. The CDR3 covers 14 residues. The V and J ends lost 2 bases and 12 bases respectively, with 18 bases between them. DNA of the CDR3: TGTGCCAGCAGCGTCACCCCCAGGGAGTCTTGGCAGTTCTTC. This gives the protein CASSVTPRESWQFF.

A word on this clonotype: The junction does not match germline at one end; this may be a read error. CDR3 in DNA: TGTGCCAGCAGCCCTCGTGACAGGCGGGGCCACGAGCATTACTTC. Its protein product is CASSPRDRRGHEHYF. The rearrangement links TRBV11-2 to TRBJ2-7; D may correspond to TRBD1 or TRBD2 (6 bases each). In germline, CDR1 is SGHAT, CDR2 FQNNGV. The CDR3 has 15 amino acids. The full variable domain, its missing parts supplied by reference TRBV11-2 and TRBJ2-7, is EAGVAQSPRYKIIEKRQSVAFWCNPISGHATLYWYQQILGQGPKLLIQFQNNGVVDDSQLPKDRFSAERLKGVDSTLKIQPAKLEDSAVYLCASSPRDRRGHEHYFGPGTRLTVT.

The sample holds a few counts of this clonotype. The V call is TRBV9, the J call TRBJ2-3; TRBD2 is a possible D gene (5 bases). The CDR3 is 14 amino acids. The germline gives CDR1 SGDLS, CDR2 YYNGEE. Trimming left V 0 bases short and J 4 bases short, with 9 bases between. The CDR3 region has the DNA TGTGCCAGCAGCGTAGCAGGACTTTCAGATACGCAGTATTTT. Translated: CASSVAGLSDTQYF.

This clonotype was observed a few times. The V call is TRBV6-1, the J call TRBJ1-1, with 9 positions matching TRBD1. The CDR3 contains 14 residues. V lost 6 bases to trimming and J lost 7 bases; unmatched junction nucleotides: 9. Germline V gene sequence: CDR1 MNHNS, CDR2 SASEGT. CDR3 amino acids: CASSRYRGPNEAFF. The CDR3 DNA reads TGTGCCAGCAGCCGGTACAGGGGGCCGAATGAAGCTTTCTTT.

This clonotype was seen repeatedly, ten times or more. The CDR3 here is CASSLGWRGEANKYGYTF. The CDR3 nucleotides are TGTGCCAGCAGCTTAGGGTGGCGGGGGGAGGCCAATAAGTATGGCTACACCTTC. The chain employs TRBV7-8 and TRBJ1-2; possibly TRBD1 for D (5 bases). Trimming shortened V by 1 base and J by 5 bases, and 23 bases separated the two germline ends. The length of the CDR3 is 18 residues. Germline V gene sequence: CDR1 SGHVS, CDR2 FQNEAQ.

This clonotype has ten or more counts. The genes are TRBV9 and TRBJ2-5, with 9 bases identical to TRBD2. The CDR3 loop spans 16 amino acids. Unmatched junction bases numbered 5, after V lost 0 bases and J lost 2 bases. From germline, CDR1 is SGDLS and CDR2 YYNGEE. The CDR3 coding sequence is TGTGCCAGCAGCGTAGGCCTAGCGGGAATACAAGAGACCCAGTACTTC. It translates to CASSVGLAGIQETQYF.

This clonotype was counted at least ten times. The J gene is TRBJ2-3, the V gene TRBV6-5; D gene uncertain. The CDR3 is 11 residues long. Between the trimmed V and J ends, which lost 8 bases and 7 bases, there was a span of 10 bases. Germline V gene sequence: CDR1 MNHEY, CDR2 SVGAGI. The CDR3 sequence: CASGAGNTQYF. The CDR3 coding sequence is TGTGCCAGCGGAGCAGGCAATACGCAGTATTTT.

This clonotype was recorded a few times. The genes are TRBV29-1 and TRBJ2-7; D perhaps matches TRBD1 (6 bases). The CDR3 is 12 residues long. Germline CDR1 and CDR2: SQVTM and ANQGSEA. V was shortened by 4 bases and J by 7 bases, with 14 bases between the two germline ends. This chain's CDR3 is CSVGRTAGEQYF. For the CDR3, the DNA is TGCAGCGTTGGTCGGACAGCCGGAGAGCAGTACTTC.

The CDR3, as DNA: TGTGCCAGCAGCGGCCACCGGGACAGGGGCCTCTACGAGCAGTACTTC. This translates into CASSGHRDRGLYEQYF. This chain uses TRBV7-9 with TRBJ2-7, with 10 bases aligning to TRBD1. The CDR3 has 16 residues. The V and J ends lost 5 bases and 3 bases, in that order; junction bases with no gene match: 10. Germline CDR1 SEHNR, CDR2 FQNEAQ (reference sequence). Variable domain in full (rest from reference TRBV7-9 and TRBJ2-7): DTGVSQNPRHKITKRGQNVTFRCDPISEHNRLYWYRQTLGQGPEFLTYFQNEAQLEKSRLLSDRFSAERPKGSFSTLEIQRTEQGDSAMYLCASSGHRDRGLYEQYFGPGTRLTVT.

This clonotype was seen repeatedly, ten times or more. The chain links TRBV4-3 to TRBJ2-7; weak D call: TRBD2 (6 bases). The CDR3 consists of 16 residues. Trimming stripped 0 bases from V and 0 bases from J, with 12 bases between. Germline-derived CDR1 and CDR2 are LGHNA and YSLEER. The CDR3 reads CASSQEVAVYSYEQYF. DNA of the CDR3: TGCGCCAGCAGCCAAGAGGTAGCGGTCTACTCCTACGAGCAGTACTTC.

There are a few counts of this clonotype. The chain recombines TRBV7-6 with TRBJ2-3; TRBD2 might be the D (5 bases). This CDR3 has 15 residues. CDR1 is SGHVS and CDR2 is FNYEAQ in the germline V gene. The V end was cut by 3 bases, the J end by 4 bases, with 14 bases between. This chain's CDR3 is CASSFSSGSADTQYF. CDR3 sequence (DNA): TGTGCCAGCAGCTTTAGCTCGGGAAGCGCAGATACGCAGTATTTT.

The table lists this clonotype with a few counts. This chain links TRBV7-2 with TRBJ2-1; TRBD2 aligns across 10 bases. CDR1 is SGHTA, CDR2 FQGNSA, per germline. V trimming: 5 bases; J trimming: 6 bases; junction bases outside the gene matches: 7. CDR3 size: 15 residues. The CDR3 region has the DNA TGTGCCAGCAGCCGGCTAGCGGGAGCCGGCAATGAGCAGTTCTTC. Translating gives CASSRLAGAGNEQFF.

This clonotype was found many times. The chain links TRBV6-4 to TRBJ2-7; 11 bases match TRBD2. The CDR3 contains 19 residues. Germline-derived CDR1 and CDR2 are MRHNA and SNTAGT. V lost 6 bases to trimming and J lost 2 bases; unmatched junction nucleotides: 18. CDR3 residues: CASSPRRAGTSGEPYEQYF. The CDR3 DNA reads TGTGCCAGCAGCCCCCGGAGGGCCGGGACTAGCGGAGAGCCCTACGAGCAGTACTTC.

The V call is TRBV5-1, the J call TRBJ1-4, with TRBD1 as a possible D gene (5 bases). CDR3 length: 15 residues. The germline gives CDR1 SGHRS, CDR2 YFSETQ. V dropped 6 bases and J dropped 8 bases, with 20 bases sitting between them. CDR3 amino acids: CASKTYGGDKEKLFF. The CDR3 DNA sequence: TGCGCCAGCAAAACATATGGGGGAGACAAGGAAAAACTGTTTTTT.

The chain employs TRBV29-1 and TRBJ2-7; 10 bases fit TRBD2. Trimming at V came to 8 bases and at J to 4 bases, leaving 14 bases not matched to a gene. The CDR3 extends over 15 amino acids. Germline values: CDR1 SQVTM, CDR2 ANQGSEA. The CDR3 here is CSIGLAATMGYEQYF. In nucleotides, the CDR3 is TGCAGCATCGGACTAGCGGCCACTATGGGGTACGAGCAGTACTTC.

This clonotype was counted a few times. This chain connects TRBV19 to TRBJ1-2; 9 bases agree with TRBD1. CDR1 LNHDA and CDR2 SQIVND come from the germline V gene (reference sequence). Trimming at V came to 5 bases and at J to 4 bases, leaving 5 bases not matched to a gene. CDR3 length: 14 amino acids. CDR3 sequence reads: CASSSDRGFYGYTF. The CDR3 region has the DNA TGTGCCAGTAGTTCGGACAGGGGTTTCTATGGCTACACCTTC. Using reference TRBV19 and TRBJ1-2 for the parts outside the CDR3, the full variable domain is DGGITQSPKYLFRKEGQNVTLSCEQNLNHDAMYWYRQDPGQGLRLIYYSQIVNDFQKGDIAEGYSVSREKKESFPLTVTSAQKNPTAFYLCASSSDRGFYGYTFGSGTRLTVV.

This clonotype was counted only a few times. The chain couples TRBV18 to TRBJ2-2; TRBD1 agrees at 7 bases. Germline lookup yields CDR1 KGHSH and CDR2 LQKENI. The J segment lost 7 bases and the V segment lost 4 bases, leaving 12 bases of the junction unmatched. The CDR3 consists of 16 residues. The CDR3 spells CASSLGEGGSGGELFF. For the CDR3, the DNA is TGTGCCAGCTCACTCGGAGAAGGGGGCTCAGGCGGGGAGCTGTTTTTT.

A few counts support this clonotype. This chain connects TRBV6-1 to TRBJ2-7; D ambiguous. The CDR3 has 15 amino acids. The germline V gene has CDR1 MNHNS and CDR2 SASEGT. The germline V and J ends were trimmed by 2 bases and 5 bases, with 16 bases remaining between them. The CDR3 DNA follows: TGTGCCAGCAGTGAAAAGGGCCACCCTCTAGACGAGCAGTACTTC. It translates to CASSEKGHPLDEQYF.